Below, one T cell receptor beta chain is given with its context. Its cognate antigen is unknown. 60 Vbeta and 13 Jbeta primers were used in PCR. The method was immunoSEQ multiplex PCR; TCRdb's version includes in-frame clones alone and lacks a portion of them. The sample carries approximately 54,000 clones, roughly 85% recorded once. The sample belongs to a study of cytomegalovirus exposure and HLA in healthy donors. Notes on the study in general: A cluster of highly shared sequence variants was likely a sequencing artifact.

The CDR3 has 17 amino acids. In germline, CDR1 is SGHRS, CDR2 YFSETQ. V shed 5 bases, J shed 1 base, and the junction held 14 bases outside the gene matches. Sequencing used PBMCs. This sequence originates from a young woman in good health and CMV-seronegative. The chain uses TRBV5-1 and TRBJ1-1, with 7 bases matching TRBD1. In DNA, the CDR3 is TGCGCCAGCAGGTCCCAGGGGGGCCTACACCGGAACACTGAAGCTTTCTTT. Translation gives CASRSQGGLHRNTEAFF.